This is a list of T cell receptor beta chains from one sample in a study of identical twins. Each CDR3 protein is one row after TCRdb ran MiXCR on the 5' RACE reads. The data contain about 260,000 distinct CDR3 sequences, roughly 7% of them singletons. The data were also submitted as part of a second study, on yellow fever vaccine responses in identical twins.

The sample was memory (CD45RO+) T cells sorted from blood. All receptors derive from a woman aged 18 to 35 in good health. Each CDR3 is given with its conserved first and last residue. Each record gives: V gene, J gene, D gene, clone size, CDR3 DNA, CDR3 protein. D genes are given only for firm matches. Some rows mark clone size as missing; the rest say once, few, many or name a class of expanded clone.

TRBV20-1	TRBJ2-1	.	few	TGCAGTGCTAGCGAGGGGGCGGGGTACAATGAGCAGTTCTTC	CSASEGAGYNEQFF
TRBV14	TRBJ2-2	.	once	TGTGCCAGCAGCCAAATTAGTACCGGGGAGCTGTTTTTT	CASSQISTGELFF
TRBV20-1	TRBJ1-1	.	few	TGCAGTGCTAGAAGGGACGGAGGAGAAGCTTTCTTT	CSARRDGGEAFF
TRBV12-3/TRBV12-4	TRBJ1-3	.	many	TGTGCCAGCAGTTTACGGGTGGCTGGAAACACCATATATTTT	CASSLRVAGNTIYF
TRBV29-1	TRBJ2-1	TRBD2	many	TGCAGAGTCTCCCAGACTAGCGGTCAGTACAATGAGCAGTTCTTC	CRVSQTSGQYNEQFF
TRBV10-3	TRBJ2-5	.	few	TGTGCCATCAGTGAACAGGTCCAAGAGACCCAGTACTTC	CAISEQVQETQYF
TRBV20-1	TRBJ2-1	TRBD2	few	TGCAGTGCTAGTCTAGCGGGAGCTGAGCAGTTCTTC	CSASLAGAEQFF
TRBV18	TRBJ2-2	TRBD1	few	TGTGCCAGCTCAGAACAGGGGCGAAGCACCGGGGAGCTGTTTTTT	CASSEQGRSTGELFF
TRBV18	TRBJ1-2	.	few	TGTGCCAGCTCACCCCTCGATGGGAGGGTAGACTATGGCTACACCTTC	CASSPLDGRVDYGYTF
TRBV3-1	TRBJ2-7	.	many	TGTGCCAGCAGCCCGGCCAGGAACGAGCAGTACTTC	CASSPARNEQYF
TRBV5-1	TRBJ2-1	.	many	TGCGCCAGCAGCTTGACAGGTCGACGGGATGAGCAGTTCTTC	CASSLTGRRDEQFF
TRBV20-1	TRBJ2-3	.	.	TGCAGTGCTAGAGATGTTGTTCCTTCAGGTGATACGCAGTATTTT	CSARDVVPSGDTQYF
TRBV20-1	TRBJ2-1	.	many	TGCAGTGTAGCCTCCAGCGATGAGCAGTTCTTC	CSVASSDEQFF
TRBV12-3/TRBV12-4	TRBJ2-5	TRBD2	few	TGTGCCAGCAGTTTTTGGGCTAGCGGGCAAGAGACCCAGTACTTC	CASSFWASGQETQYF
TRBV6-2/TRBV6-3	TRBJ2-2	.	few	TGTGCCAGCAGTTACGGGGACGTCGGGGAGCTGTTTTTT	CASSYGDVGELFF
TRBV20-1	TRBJ2-3	.	few	TGCAGTGCTAGAGAAGGGGCCGGGCGGGGTAATACGCAGTATTTT	CSAREGAGRGNTQYF
TRBV10-3	TRBJ1-5	.	many	TGTGCCATCAGTGAGCCCGGAAATCAGCCCCAGCATTTT	CAISEPGNQPQHF
TRBV6-5	TRBJ2-7	TRBD2	.	TGTGCCAGCAGTTACTCGAGCCTAGCGGGATACGAGCAGTACTTC	CASSYSSLAGYEQYF
TRBV4-1	TRBJ1-1	TRBD1	many	TGCGCCAGCAGCGTAGACAGGGCAATCGGGGGAGCTTTCTTT	CASSVDRAIGGAFF
TRBV7-2	TRBJ2-1	TRBD2	many	TGTGCCAGCAGCTTAGCGCTAGCGGGGAACAATGAGCAGTTCTTC	CASSLALAGNNEQFF
TRBV12-3/TRBV12-4	TRBJ2-2	TRBD1	.	TGTGCCATCAGTTTATTGCGCAGGGGGCTTTTTGTAAACACCGGGGAGCTGTTTTTT	CAISLLRRGLFVNTGELFF
TRBV2	TRBJ1-2	.	many	TGTGCCAGCAGTTGGGAGGGTAGCTATGGCTACACCTTC	CASSWEGSYGYTF
TRBV20-1	TRBJ1-2	TRBD1	many	TGCAGTGCTAGAGGTTTTCCGGGACAGGGGGACCCTAACTATGGCTACACCTTC	CSARGFPGQGDPNYGYTF
TRBV5-1	TRBJ2-1	.	.	TGCGCCAGCAGCCCCGCGGACAAGAGCTCCTACAATGAGCAGTTCTTC	CASSPADKSSYNEQFF
TRBV6-2/TRBV6-3	TRBJ2-7	TRBD2	few	TGTGCCAGCAGTTACTCGTGGACTAGCGGGAGTTCCCACGAGCAGTACTTC	CASSYSWTSGSSHEQYF
TRBV20-1	TRBJ2-1	.	.	TGCAGTGCTAGAGTGGTGGAAGAGCAGTTCTTC	CSARVVEEQFF
TRBV28	TRBJ1-5	.	few	TGTGCCAGCACCCAAAGGGGGGAGGGCAATCAGCCCCAGCATTTT	CASTQRGEGNQPQHF
TRBV5-4	TRBJ1-3	TRBD1	few	TGTGCCAGCAGCTTGGGGACAGGGCCAGGAGGAAACACCATATATTTT	CASSLGTGPGGNTIYF
TRBV7-2	TRBJ2-3	TRBD1	many	TGTGCCAGCAGCCCAGGGGGATTCAACACAGATACGCAGTATTTT	CASSPGGFNTDTQYF
TRBV2	TRBJ2-5	TRBD2	.	TGTGCCAGCAGTGATGGCGGGAGAAAAGAGACCCAGTACTTC	CASSDGGRKETQYF
TRBV12-3/TRBV12-4	TRBJ2-3	.	many	TGTGCCAGCAGAGGGAGGGGGGGGAGCACAGATACGCAGTATTTT	CASRGRGGSTDTQYF
TRBV3-1	TRBJ2-2	TRBD1	many	TGTGCCAGCAGCTATGGGACAGGGGGATCCGGGGAGCTGTTTTTT	CASSYGTGGSGELFF
TRBV5-1	TRBJ2-1	TRBD1	.	TGCGCCAGCAGCTTGGCTTACACAGGGGGCTCCTACAATGAGCAGTTCTTC	CASSLAYTGGSYNEQFF
TRBV27	TRBJ2-4	.	.	TGTGCCAGCAGTTCGTTAGTAGCCAAAAACATTCAGTACTTC	CASSSLVAKNIQYF
TRBV20-1	TRBJ1-1	.	few	TGCAGTGCTAGTGGGAGGCTCGGCACTGAAGCTTTCTTT	CSASGRLGTEAFF
TRBV7-9	TRBJ2-7	.	many	TGTGCCAGCAGCCTCTTTGGGGGCAGCGAGCAGTACTTC	CASSLFGGSEQYF
TRBV5-5	TRBJ2-6	.	many	TGTGCCAGCAGCCATGCGGTGAGCGTCTCTGGGGCCAACGTCCTGACTTTC	CASSHAVSVSGANVLTF
TRBV7-2	TRBJ2-7	.	many	TGTGCCAGCAGCCCGGTGGGGGTCCCCTACTACGAGCAGTACTTC	CASSPVGVPYYEQYF
TRBV29-1	TRBJ2-2	TRBD2	few	TGCAGCGTCGACCGGGGGGGGGCTAACGCCGGGGAGCTGTTTTTT	CSVDRGGANAGELFF
TRBV5-4	TRBJ2-2	TRBD2	.	TGTGCCAGCAGCCCGGGGACTAGCGGGGCGGGGGAGCTGTTTTTT	CASSPGTSGAGELFF
TRBV10-3	TRBJ1-1	.	few	TGTGCCATCAGTGAGTCTCCGGGTTCTAACACTGAAGCTTTCTTT	CAISESPGSNTEAFF
TRBV24-1	TRBJ2-1	.	many	TGTGCCACCAGACAGGGTAGAGAGCAGTTCTTC	CATRQGREQFF
TRBV20-1	TRBJ2-1	TRBD2	few	TGCAGTGCTAGAGATCCCAGACAGACTAGCGGGAGATTTGATGAGCAGTTCTTC	CSARDPRQTSGRFDEQFF
TRBV10-1	TRBJ2-1	TRBD2	few	TGCGCCAGCAGTCCCGACCCCGGGACTAGCGGGGGTTATGAGCAGTTCTTC	CASSPDPGTSGGYEQFF
TRBV6-5	TRBJ2-5	TRBD1	many	TGTGCCAGCAGTTACTCGATGAGGGACAGCCTGCTCCTCCAAGAGACCCAGTACTTC	CASSYSMRDSLLLQETQYF
TRBV6-1	TRBJ2-2	.	.	TGTGCCAGCACGGTCGAGCCTAACACCGGGGAGCTGTTTTTT	CASTVEPNTGELFF
TRBV12-3/TRBV12-4	TRBJ2-3	TRBD2	many	TGTGCCAGCAGTCCAACTAGCGCGCGCACAGATACGCAGTATTTT	CASSPTSARTDTQYF
TRBV20-1	TRBJ2-1	.	.	TGCAGTGCTATCCCCGGGGGAGCCCACAATGAGCAGTTCTTC	CSAIPGGAHNEQFF
TRBV20-1	TRBJ2-4	TRBD2	few	TGCAGTGCTACCCGGGACTACAGCGGGAGAGGAGCCAAAAACATTCAGTACTTC	CSATRDYSGRGAKNIQYF
TRBV7-9	TRBJ1-1	TRBD1	.	TGTGCCAGCAGCCGGACAGGGGGTGGGAACACTGAAGCTTTCTTT	CASSRTGGGNTEAFF
TRBV25-1	TRBJ2-5	TRBD2	.	TGTGCCAGCAGTGATTGGCGGGAGCGGGGCGGACAAGAGACCCAGTACTTC	CASSDWRERGGQETQYF
TRBV3-1	TRBJ2-1	TRBD2	many	TGTGCCAGCAGCCAAGATTCAGCGGGAGGGCGCAATGAGCAGTTCTTC	CASSQDSAGGRNEQFF
TRBV27	TRBJ2-1	.	few	TGTGCCAGCAGTACCACTTGGGGACCAGGGCTAGTTAGATTCTTC	CASSTTWGPGLVRFF
TRBV5-4	TRBJ2-3	.	few	TGTGCCAGCAGCCCCACCCGCACAGATACGCAGTATTTT	CASSPTRTDTQYF
TRBV5-6	TRBJ2-1	.	few	TGTGCCAGCAGCCTCCAGGGGGGGCGATACAATGAGCAGTTCTTC	CASSLQGGRYNEQFF